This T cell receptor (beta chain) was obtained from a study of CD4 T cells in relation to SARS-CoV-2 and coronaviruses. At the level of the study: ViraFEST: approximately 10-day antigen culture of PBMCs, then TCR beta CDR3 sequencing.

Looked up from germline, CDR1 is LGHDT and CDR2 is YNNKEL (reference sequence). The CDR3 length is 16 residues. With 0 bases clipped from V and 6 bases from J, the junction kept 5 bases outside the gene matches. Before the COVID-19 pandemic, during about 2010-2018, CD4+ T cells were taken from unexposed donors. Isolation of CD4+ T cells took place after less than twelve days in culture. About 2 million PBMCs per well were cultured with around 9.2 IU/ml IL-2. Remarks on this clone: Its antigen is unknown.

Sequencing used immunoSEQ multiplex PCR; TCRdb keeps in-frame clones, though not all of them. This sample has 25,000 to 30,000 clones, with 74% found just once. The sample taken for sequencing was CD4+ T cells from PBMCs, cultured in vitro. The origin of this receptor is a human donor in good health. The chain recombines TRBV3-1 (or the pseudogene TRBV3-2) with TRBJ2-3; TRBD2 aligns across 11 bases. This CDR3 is CASSQDGGLAADTQYF. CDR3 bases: TGTGCCAGCAGCCAAGATGGGGGACTAGCGGCCGATACGCAGTATTTT.